Following are 8 T cell receptor beta chains from one sample sequenced in a study of blood T cell repertoires in COVID-19. Sequencing was performed with immunoSEQ multiplex PCR; in TCRdb, only in-frame clones are kept and a portion is missing. The table includes 300,000 to 450,000 clones, approximately 90% detected once. The specimen was PBMCs or T cells enriched from blood (not recorded which). The receptors derive from a woman under 30 who had recovered from COVID-19.

This chain uses TRBV5-6 with TRBJ2-7; the D is unclear. The CDR3 is made up of 14 amino acids. V was pared by 0 bases and J by 2 bases, with 9 bases between. Germline V gene lookup returns CDR1 SGHDT and CDR2 YYEEEE. CDR3 sequence: CASSLVDTTYEQYF. The DNA of the CDR3 is TGTGCCAGCAGCTTGGTAGACACCACCTACGAGCAGTACTTC.

This clone was seen once. V gene TRBV6-5 combines with J gene TRBJ1-6; D is perhaps TRBD1 (6 bases). This CDR3 spans 14 amino acids. Trimming shortened V by 6 bases and J by 9 bases, and 15 bases separated the two germline ends. Looked up from germline, CDR1 is MNHEY and CDR2 is SVGAGI. The CDR3 nucleotides read TGTGCCAGCAGCCTCAGGGGTGAGGCTTCACCCCTCCACTTT. Protein: CASSLRGEASPLHF.

The chain links TRBV12-1 to TRBJ1-1; no check of the table's D call, TRBD1, against the DNA was made. TRBV12-1 is a recognized pseudogene. This CDR3 has 17 residues. CDR3 region: CASSPSGTGEEKTEAFF. DNA for the CDR3: TGTGCCAGCAGCCCGAGCGGGACAGGGGAGGAAAAAACTGAAGCTTTCTTT.

The chain carries TRBV23-1 and TRBJ2-7; D gene unclear. TRBV23-1 is sorted into the ORF group, with uncertain function. V was clipped by 9 bases and J by 1 base, with 22 bases between them. The CDR3 extends over 16 amino acids. The chain's CDR3 is CARPLLVINRSYEQYF. CDR3 bases: TGCGCCAGGCCGTTGCTAGTTATCAATAGGTCCTACGAGCAGTACTTC.

This chain connects TRBV7-9 to TRBJ1-1; 9 nucleotides align to TRBD1. CDR1 and CDR2 (germline): SEHNR, FQNEAQ (reference sequence). V was clipped by 5 bases and J by 10 bases; unmatched bases: 11. The CDR3 length is 14 residues. The CDR3 DNA sequence: TGTGCCAGCAGCACCGGGACAGGGAGAGGGGCAGCTTTCTTT. Its protein product is CASSTGTGRGAAFF.

The rearrangement joins TRBV18 to TRBJ1-1; D possibly corresponds to TRBD1 (5 bases). The CDR3 consists of 13 residues. Trimming shortened V by 2 bases and J by 7 bases, and 11 bases separated the two germline ends. CDR1 is KGHSH, CDR2 LQKENI, per germline. The CDR3 region is CASSPMTALEAFF. The DNA of the CDR3 is TGTGCCAGCTCACCAATGACAGCCCTTGAAGCTTTCTTT.

The chain joins TRBV27 to TRBJ1-4, with TRBD1 identical over 7 bases. With V trimmed by 4 bases and J by 7 bases, 9 bases remained unmatched. This CDR3 has 15 residues. CDR1 is MNHEY, CDR2 SMNVEV, per germline (reference sequence). This chain's CDR3 is CASSSKGASREKLFF. In DNA form, the CDR3 reads TGTGCCAGCAGTTCAAAGGGGGCTTCACGTGAAAAACTGTTTTTT.

The genes are TRBV7-8 and TRBJ2-7, with D possibly matching TRBD1 (6 bases). With 8 bases removed from V and 0 bases from J, the gap between germline ends came to 20 bases. CDR1 is SGHVS, CDR2 FQNEAQ, per germline. The CDR3 has 16 amino acids. The CDR3, as DNA: TGTGCCAGCGGGCCTCTGAAGGGGGTAAGCTCCTACGAGCAGTACTTC. This encodes CASGPLKGVSSYEQYF.